Listed below are T cell receptor beta chains from one sample, sequenced in a study of cytomegalovirus exposure and HLA in healthy donors. TCRdb's copy holds only in-frame clones and misses some; the assay was immunoSEQ multiplex PCR. The table lists about 75,000 clones, approximately 80% of them singletons, with 3% in the top ten. Material: PBMCs. Receptor source: a man younger than 40 in good health and CMV-seronegative. CDR3s include the opening cysteine and the closing phenylalanine or tryptophan. D genes are given only for firm matches. Clone size is given for some rows only: seen once, a few or many times, or a class if the clone is expanded.

- | TRBJ2-2 | once | TRBV9 | TGTGCCAGCAGCAGGTCTCCAGGGGACACCGGGGAGCTGTTTTTT | CASSRSPGDTGELFF
TRBD1 | TRBJ1-1 | - | TRBV6-5 | TGTGCCAGCAGTTCTCCCGCAGGGGGCGGGAGCGAAGCTTTCTTT | CASSSPAGGGSEAFF
TRBD1 | TRBJ2-2 | - | TRBV28 | TGTGCCAGCAGTTTCGGTTGGGACAGGGGGATTTACACCGGGGAGCTGTTTTTT | CASSFGWDRGIYTGELFF
- | TRBJ2-1 | - | TRBV21-1 | TGTGCCAGCAGCAAAGAGGGGTCCTACAATGAGCAGTTCTTC | CASSKEGSYNEQFF
TRBD1 | TRBJ1-5 | few | TRBV7-9 | TGTGCCAGCAGCCGAGTAGGGGGCGGCAATCAGCCCCAGCATTTT | CASSRVGGGNQPQHF
- | TRBJ1-2 | few | TRBV2 | TGTGCCTCGGGGGAGGGCGCCGGGTATGGCTACACCTTC | CASGEGAGYGYTF
TRBD1 | TRBJ1-4 | - | TRBV7-9 | TGTGCCAGCAGCCTAGGGACAGATAATGAAAAACTGTTTTTT | CASSLGTDNEKLFF
- | TRBJ2-7 | - | TRBV7-2 | TGTGCCAGCAGCTTAGACTCGAGACAGTCTTCCTACGAGCAGTACTTC | CASSLDSRQSSYEQYF
TRBD1 | TRBJ1-2 | - | TRBV27 | TGTGCCAGCTCTTCTTGGGGGGGACAGGGGGGGGACTATGGCTACACCTTC | CASSSWGGQGGDYGYTF
- | TRBJ1-2 | - | TRBV6-5 | TGTGCCAGCAGTTACCAAGGACACAACTATGGCTACACCTTC | CASSYQGHNYGYTF
TRBD2 | TRBJ2-2 | - | TRBV18 | TGTGCCAGCTCACCGGGACTAGCGAGCACCGGGGAGCTGTTTTTT | CASSPGLASTGELFF
TRBD2 | TRBJ2-1 | - | TRBV4-3 | TGCGCCAGCAGCCCTCAGCGGGAGACGGACTCCTACAATGAGCAGTTCTTC | CASSPQRETDSYNEQFF
TRBD2 | TRBJ2-1 | - | TRBV4-1 | TGCGCCAGCAGCCAAGTCACGGGAGGATCCAACAATGAGCAGTTCTTC | CASSQVTGGSNNEQFF
- | TRBJ2-7 | - | TRBV18 | TGTGCCAGCTCACCACCGAGCCGCTACGAGCAGTACTTC | CASSPPSRYEQYF
- | TRBJ2-7 | - | TRBV11-2 | TGTGCCAGCAGAAGCGGCTACGAGCAGTACTTC | CASRSGYEQYF
- | TRBJ1-5 | once | TRBV12-5 | TGTGCTAGTGGTAAGACAGGCGACGCCAATCAGCCCCAGCATTTT | CASGKTGDANQPQHF
TRBD1 | TRBJ2-3 | - | TRBV19 | TGTGCCAGTAGTATAGGCAGGGGGCCCCCCACAGATACGCAGTATTTT | CASSIGRGPPTDTQYF
TRBD1 | TRBJ2-7 | - | TRBV5-1 | TGCGCCAGCAGCTTGGTGAGAGGGGACAGCTCCTACGAGCAGTACTTC | CASSLVRGDSSYEQYF
TRBD1 | TRBJ1-2 | - | TRBV9 | TGTGCCAGCAGCTACCGGGACAGGGGATCTGGCTACACCTTC | CASSYRDRGSGYTF
- | TRBJ1-3 | - | TRBV19 | TGTGCCGGGGCGGTAGGTGACACCATATATTTT | CAGAVGDTIYF
- | TRBJ2-3 | - | TRBV5-1 | TGCGCCAGCAGCTTGGGGCAATCCACAGATACGCAGTATTTT | CASSLGQSTDTQYF
- | TRBJ1-5 | - | TRBV7-2 | TGTGCCAGCGGCCTGACGCAGGGGAATCAGCCCCAGCATTTT | CASGLTQGNQPQHF